Described below is a single T cell receptor (beta chain) sequence and its context. Its target antigen remains unknown. Nothing much larger sits one base from this clone, and base qualities are not available. This entry belongs to a study of blood T cell repertoires in COVID-19 (dated by TCRdb to the early 2020s). About the investigation overall: Samples covering the acute and convalescent phases of COVID-19 were provided by collaborators in the United States, Italy and Spain. The material from the prospective study consisted of cDNA or gDNA derived from T cells, B-cell-depleted T cells, or PBMCs. The dataset comprised deeply sampled blood TCRbeta repertoires from subjects exposed to, actively infected with, or recovered from COVID-19. A freely available public database, intended as a resource for researchers studying the immune response to SARS-CoV-2, is where the repertoires were released. Samples came from the ongoing ImmuneRACE study (first 160 participants) plus 1,254 subjects from 6 global collaborators. A de-identified subject ID, COVID-19 status, age in years and sex were almost always included in the sample metadata. Where available, HLA class I and class II types were taken from metadata supplied by the sample provider and were not determined by assay-based typing.

Enrolling through a virtual design, the prospective study's participants ranged in age from roughly 18 to 90 years and lived across around 25 United States geographic areas. To assign participants to cohorts, the prospective study relied on clinical history that participants themselves reported in a screening survey and a study questionnaire. For ImmuneRACE Cohort 3, a participant was defined as recovered based on two consecutive negative NP/OP PCR tests, clearance by a healthcare professional, or resolution of symptoms. In the prospective study, whole blood, serum and a nasopharyngeal or oropharyngeal swab were collected from each participant by mobile phlebotomists. Over a roughly 2-month period, participants in the prospective study had the option of providing additional blood draws and questionnaires. Blood samples from the prospective study were shipped frozen or at room temperature prior to DNA extraction.

TCRbeta CDR3 regions were amplified from genomic DNA using the immunoSEQ Assay, a bias-controlled multiplex PCR. The paper's data handling went like this. The number of nucleated cells in each sample was estimated from the amplification of reference gene primers within the assay. To quantify the absolute abundance of each unique TCRbeta CDR3 rearrangement, sequence reads were collapsed and filtered. For each sample, productive Simpson clonality was calculated as the square root of Simpson's diversity index over productive rearrangements. Entries here come from immuneACCESS through TCRdb and include only in-frame sequences with V and J called. Some clones fail to appear in such tables; in the studies checked, an unresolved V gene covers under half of the shortfall, and the cause of the remainder is unknown. D and trimming were read from the DNA, whereas the V and J calls and clone size are those reported in that table. The sample profile shows around 300,000 clones; around nine tenths of them were found once. The ten most abundant clones make up 1.1% of the sample.

Per the germline V gene, MDHEN is the CDR1 and SYDVKM is the CDR2. V sheds 4 bases and J sheds 0 bases, leaving 13 bases between their ends. Spanning cysteine to phenylalanine, the CDR3 consists of 15 amino acids. Here the CDR3 DNA is all that survives: 45 bases in frame from base 1. Results and caveats for the whole study, not just this receptor: The quantity of clinical and demographic metadata differed by source and by participant and was supplied without curation.

Sequenced sample: PBMCs or T cells enriched from blood (not recorded which). The rearranged segments are TRBV28 and TRBJ2-7, with no D gene named confidently. This receptor was identified in a woman in her 30s who had recovered from COVID-19. The bases read TGTGCCAGCAGTTCCCTCTTGCATAGCTCCTACGAGCAGTACTTC. The resulting protein is CASSSLLHSSYEQYF.